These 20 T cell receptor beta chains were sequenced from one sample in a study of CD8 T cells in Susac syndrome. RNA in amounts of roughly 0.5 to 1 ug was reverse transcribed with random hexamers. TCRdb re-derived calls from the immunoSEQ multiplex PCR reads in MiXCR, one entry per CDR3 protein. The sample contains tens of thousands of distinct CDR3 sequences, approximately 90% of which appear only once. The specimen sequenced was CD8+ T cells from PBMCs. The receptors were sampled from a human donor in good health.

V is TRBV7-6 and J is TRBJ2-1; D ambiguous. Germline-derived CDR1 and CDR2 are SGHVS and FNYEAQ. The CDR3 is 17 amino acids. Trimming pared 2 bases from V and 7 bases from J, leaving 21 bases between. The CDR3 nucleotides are TGTGCCAGCAGCTTAAAAGGATCAGGACCGTGGGAAAATGAGCAGTTCTTC. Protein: CASSLKGSGPWENEQFF.

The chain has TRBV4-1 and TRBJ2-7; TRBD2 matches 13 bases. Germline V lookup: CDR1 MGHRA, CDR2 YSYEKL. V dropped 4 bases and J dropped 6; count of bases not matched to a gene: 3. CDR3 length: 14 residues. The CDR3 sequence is CASSPGLAGAEQYF. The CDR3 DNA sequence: TGCGCCAGCAGCCCCGGACTAGCGGGGGCCGAGCAGTACTTC.

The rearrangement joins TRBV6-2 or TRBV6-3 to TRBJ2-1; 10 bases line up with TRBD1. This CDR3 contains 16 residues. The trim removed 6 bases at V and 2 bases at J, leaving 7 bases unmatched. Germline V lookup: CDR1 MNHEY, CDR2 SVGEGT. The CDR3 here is CASRPGQGIAYNEQFF. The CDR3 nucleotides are TGTGCCAGCAGACCGGGACAGGGGATTGCCTACAATGAGCAGTTCTTC.

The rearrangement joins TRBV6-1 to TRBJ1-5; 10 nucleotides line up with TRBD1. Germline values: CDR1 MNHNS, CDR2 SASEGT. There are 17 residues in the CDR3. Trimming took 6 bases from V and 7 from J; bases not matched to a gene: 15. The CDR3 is CASSLYLSGQGYQPQHF. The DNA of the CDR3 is TGTGCCAGCAGCCTTTATCTTTCGGGACAGGGGTACCAGCCCCAGCATTTT.

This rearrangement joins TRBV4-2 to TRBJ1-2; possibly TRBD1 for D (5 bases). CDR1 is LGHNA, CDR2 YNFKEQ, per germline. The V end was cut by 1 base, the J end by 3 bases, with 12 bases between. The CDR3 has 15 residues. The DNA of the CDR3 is TGTGCCAGCAGCCAAGTCCCAGGGCAGGACTATGGCTACACCTTC. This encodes CASSQVPGQDYGYTF.

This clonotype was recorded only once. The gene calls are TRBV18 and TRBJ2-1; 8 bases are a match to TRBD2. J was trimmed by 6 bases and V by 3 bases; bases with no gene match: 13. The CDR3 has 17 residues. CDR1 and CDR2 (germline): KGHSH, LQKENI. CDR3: CASSPAASMAGGNEQFF. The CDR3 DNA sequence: TGTGCCAGCTCACCTGCAGCAAGTATGGCGGGGGGCAATGAGCAGTTCTTC. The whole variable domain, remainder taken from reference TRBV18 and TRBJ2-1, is NAGVMQNPRHLVRRRGQEARLRCSPMKGHSHVYWYRQLPEEGLKFMVYLQKENIIDESGMPKERFSAEFPKEGPSILRIQQVVRGDSAAYFCASSPAASMAGGNEQFFGPGTRLTVL.

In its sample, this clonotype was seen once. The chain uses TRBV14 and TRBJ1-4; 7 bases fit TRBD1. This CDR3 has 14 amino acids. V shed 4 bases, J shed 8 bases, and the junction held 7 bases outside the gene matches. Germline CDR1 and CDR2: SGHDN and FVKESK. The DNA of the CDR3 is TGTGCCAGCAGCCCCCGACAGGGAGGGGAAAAACTGTTTTTT. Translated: CASSPRQGGEKLFF.

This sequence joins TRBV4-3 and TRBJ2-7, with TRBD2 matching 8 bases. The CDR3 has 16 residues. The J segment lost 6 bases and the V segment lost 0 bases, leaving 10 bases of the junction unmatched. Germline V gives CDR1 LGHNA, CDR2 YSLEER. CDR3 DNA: TGCGCCAGCAGCCAAGATGTGGCGGGGGGTTCCCGCGAGCAGTACTTC. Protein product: CASSQDVAGGSREQYF.

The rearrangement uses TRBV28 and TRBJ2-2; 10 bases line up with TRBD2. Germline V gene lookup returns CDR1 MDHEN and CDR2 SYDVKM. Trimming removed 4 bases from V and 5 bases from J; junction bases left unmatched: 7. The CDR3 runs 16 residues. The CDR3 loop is CASSSLAGGRTGELFF. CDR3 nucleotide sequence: TGTGCCAGCAGTTCCTTAGCGGGGGGTCGGACCGGGGAGCTGTTTTTT.

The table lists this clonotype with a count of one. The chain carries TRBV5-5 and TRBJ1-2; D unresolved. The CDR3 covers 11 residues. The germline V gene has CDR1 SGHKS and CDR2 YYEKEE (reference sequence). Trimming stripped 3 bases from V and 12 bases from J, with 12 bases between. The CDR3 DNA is TGTGCCAGCAGCTCTCGGATTTTCCACACCTTC. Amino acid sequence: CASSSRIFHTF.

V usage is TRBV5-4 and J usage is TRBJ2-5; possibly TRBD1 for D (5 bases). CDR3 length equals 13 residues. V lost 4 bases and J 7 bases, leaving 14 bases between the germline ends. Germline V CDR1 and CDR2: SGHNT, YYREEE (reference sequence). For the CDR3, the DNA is TGTGCCAGCAGCCCGGCAGGGAAGGGGACCCAGTACTTC. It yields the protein CASSPAGKGTQYF. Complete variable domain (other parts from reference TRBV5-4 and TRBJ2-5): ETGVTQSPTHLIKTRGQQVTLRCSSQSGHNTVSWYQQALGQGPQFIFQYYREEENGRGNFPPRFSGLQFPNYSSELNVNALELDDSALYLCASSPAGKGTQYFGPGTRLLVL.

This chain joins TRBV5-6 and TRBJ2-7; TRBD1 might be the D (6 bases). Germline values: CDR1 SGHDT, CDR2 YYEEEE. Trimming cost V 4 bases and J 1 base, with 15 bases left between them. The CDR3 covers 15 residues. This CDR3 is CASSETGSGSYEQYF. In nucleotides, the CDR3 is TGTGCCAGCAGCGAAACAGGGTCTGGGTCCTACGAGCAGTACTTC.

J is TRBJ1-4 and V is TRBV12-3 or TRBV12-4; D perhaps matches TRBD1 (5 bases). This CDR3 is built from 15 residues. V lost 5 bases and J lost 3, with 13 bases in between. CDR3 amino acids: CASSHPDSANEKLFF. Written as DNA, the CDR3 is TGTGCCAGCAGTCACCCCGACAGCGCTAATGAAAAACTGTTTTTT.

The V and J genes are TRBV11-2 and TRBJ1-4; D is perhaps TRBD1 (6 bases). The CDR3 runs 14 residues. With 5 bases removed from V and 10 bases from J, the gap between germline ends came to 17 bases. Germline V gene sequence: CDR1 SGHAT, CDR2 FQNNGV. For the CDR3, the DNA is TGTGCCAGCAGCAACGAACAGGGCCGGCGAAAACTGTTTTTT. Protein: CASSNEQGRRKLFF.

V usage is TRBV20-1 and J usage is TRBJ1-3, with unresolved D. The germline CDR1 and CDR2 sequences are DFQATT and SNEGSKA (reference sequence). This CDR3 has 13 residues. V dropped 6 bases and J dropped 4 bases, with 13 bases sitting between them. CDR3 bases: TGCAGTGCCGTCCCCACTACGGGAAACACCATATATTTT. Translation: CSAVPTTGNTIYF.

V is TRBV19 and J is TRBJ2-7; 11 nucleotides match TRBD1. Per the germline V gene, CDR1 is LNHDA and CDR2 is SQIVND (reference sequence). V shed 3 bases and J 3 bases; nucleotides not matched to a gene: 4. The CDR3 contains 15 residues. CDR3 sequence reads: CASSIGQGAGYEQYF. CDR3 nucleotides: TGTGCCAGTAGTATCGGACAGGGGGCAGGCTACGAGCAGTACTTC.

The CDR3 region is CASSLWSGEITDTQYF. CDR3 coding DNA: TGTGCCAGCTCCCTGTGGAGCGGGGAAATCACAGATACGCAGTATTTT. J is TRBJ2-3 and V is TRBV18; 7 bases are shared with TRBD2. There are 16 residues in the CDR3. The V gene's germline CDR1 is KGHSH and CDR2 LQKENI. The trim removed 6 bases at V and 2 bases at J, leaving 11 bases unmatched.

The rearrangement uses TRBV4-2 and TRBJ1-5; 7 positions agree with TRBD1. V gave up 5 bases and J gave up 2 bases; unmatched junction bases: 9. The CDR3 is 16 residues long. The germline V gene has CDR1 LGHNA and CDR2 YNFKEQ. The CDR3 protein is CASSATGDRGNQPQHF. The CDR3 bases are TGTGCCAGCAGCGCAACAGGGGATAGAGGCAATCAGCCCCAGCATTTT.

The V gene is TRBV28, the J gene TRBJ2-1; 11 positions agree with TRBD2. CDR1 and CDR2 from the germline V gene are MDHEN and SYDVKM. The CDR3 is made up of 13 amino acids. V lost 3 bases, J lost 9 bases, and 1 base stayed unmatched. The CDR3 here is CASSFLAGGEQFF. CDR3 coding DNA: TGTGCCAGCAGTTTTCTAGCGGGGGGTGAGCAGTTCTTC.

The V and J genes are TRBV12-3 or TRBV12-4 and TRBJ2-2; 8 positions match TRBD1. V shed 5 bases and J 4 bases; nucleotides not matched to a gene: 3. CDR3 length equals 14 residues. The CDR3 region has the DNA TGTGCCAGCAGTCACACAGGGGGCACCGGGGAGCTGTTTTTT. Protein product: CASSHTGGTGELFF.